The entry below gives a single T cell receptor beta chain sequence along with its context. The target antigen is unknown. This entry comes from a study of T cell clonotyping in hematopoietic cell transplantation. Recipients were bled about 28 days pretransplant and at posttransplant days 30, 100, 180. Study results and limitations: Recipient TCR diversity dropped after transplant; expanded clonotypes rose from day 30 to 180. Graft donor and pretransplant recipient Inverse Simpson Index values predicted broader posttransplant TCR diversity. At the given depth, recipient repertoires were over 95% de novo clonotypes.

Only in-frame clones appear in the TCRdb table, and some are missing; sequencing was by immunoSEQ multiplex PCR. The data contain around 3,000 clones, around 70% of them seen just once; the ten biggest clones take up roughly 6%. The V gene's germline CDR1 is LNHDA and CDR2 SQIVND (reference sequence). V was cut by 0 bases and J by 3 bases, with 9 bases left in between. The CDR3 runs 14 residues. The TCR originated in a male patient between 40 and 49 years old who had an allogeneic stem cell transplant from an unrelated donor, so the T cells may come from the graft donor. Some clones in this sample may be carry-over from other donors' samples. The chain employs TRBV19 and TRBJ2-7; no definite D call. The sequencing here drew on peripheral blood mononuclear cells, taken 30 days after allogeneic stem cell transplant. In DNA form, the CDR3 reads TGTGCCAGTAGTATAGATTTGGCCTACTACGAGCAGTACTTC. This gives the protein CASSIDLAYYEQYF.